The rows below give T cell receptor beta chains drawn from one sample of a study of identical twins. In TCRdb, the 5' RACE reads were re-called with MiXCR into one record per CDR3 protein. The table has more than 600,000 distinct CDR3 sequences, about 18% seen once. These data were also reused for a study on T cells expressing NK-cell markers.

What was sequenced was PBMCs. The receptors stem from a woman aged 18-29 years in good health. CDR3s include the opening cysteine and the closing phenylalanine or tryptophan. The D gene is left open where the match is weak. Clone size, where shown, is once, few, many, or a class for clones that have expanded.

size: -
V: TRBV7-9
J: TRBJ2-3
D: -
CDR3: CASWRRRGDTQYF
DNA: TGTGCCTCCTGGCGGCGTCGGGGAGATACGCAGTATTTT

size: few
V: TRBV30
J: TRBJ2-5
D: -
CDR3: CAFRSPRGQETQYF
DNA: TGTGCCTTCCGATCGCCGAGGGGCCAAGAGACCCAGTACTTC

size: few
V: TRBV20-1
J: TRBJ1-6
D: -
CDR3: CSARQKDNSPLHF
DNA: TGCAGTGCTAGACAGAAGGATAATTCACCCCTCCACTTT

size: -
V: TRBV29-1
J: TRBJ2-7
D: -
CDR3: CSVEYQARIYEQYF
DNA: TGCAGCGTTGAATACCAGGCCCGGATCTACGAGCAGTACTTC

size: -
V: TRBV24-1
J: TRBJ2-2
D: -
CDR3: CATSDHGGNTGELFF
DNA: TGTGCCACCAGTGATCACGGGGGGAACACCGGGGAGCTGTTTTTT

size: few
V: TRBV12-3/TRBV12-4
J: TRBJ1-2
D: -
CDR3: CASSLDGGRNPYGYTF
DNA: TGTGCCAGCAGTTTGGATGGTGGGCGGAATCCCTATGGCTACACCTTC

size: many
V: TRBV20-1
J: TRBJ1-5
D: -
CDR3: CSAPTGPGGQPQHF
DNA: TGCAGTGCTCCGACAGGCCCGGGGGGTCAGCCCCAGCATTTT

size: once
V: TRBV19
J: TRBJ2-7
D: -
CDR3: CASSPPRAGIPYEQYF
DNA: TGTGCCAGTAGTCCTCCCCGTGCGGGGATCCCCTACGAGCAGTACTTC

size: -
V: TRBV14
J: TRBJ2-5
D: -
CDR3: CASSPGGTHLETQYF
DNA: TGTGCCAGCAGCCCGGGCGGGACCCACCTAGAGACCCAGTACTTC

size: -
V: TRBV20-1
J: TRBJ2-7
D: TRBD1
CDR3: CSAQSGTGGDEQYF
DNA: TGCAGTGCCCAATCCGGGACAGGGGGGGACGAGCAGTACTTC

size: few
V: TRBV4-3
J: TRBJ1-4
D: -
CDR3: CASSQEGLRGEKLFF
DNA: TGCGCCAGCAGCCAAGAGGGGCTAAGAGGGGAAAAACTGTTTTTT

size: few
V: TRBV6-5
J: TRBJ2-3
D: -
CDR3: CASTDSTRATDTQYF
DNA: TGTGCCAGCACCGACTCGACCAGGGCCACAGATACGCAGTATTTT

size: few
V: TRBV6-2/TRBV6-3
J: TRBJ2-3
D: -
CDR3: CASSLPHTQYF
DNA: TGTGCCAGCAGCCTGCCCCATACGCAGTATTTT

size: many
V: TRBV27
J: TRBJ1-2
D: TRBD1
CDR3: CASSPRDRDFYGYTF
DNA: TGTGCCAGCAGTCCCCGGGACAGGGACTTCTATGGCTACACCTTC

size: few
V: TRBV20-1
J: TRBJ2-7
D: -
CDR3: CSASEGLTAREQYF
DNA: TGCAGTGCTAGTGAGGGCCTAACGGCTAGAGAGCAGTACTTC

size: -
V: TRBV29-1
J: TRBJ2-7
D: TRBD1
CDR3: CSAARTGTYEQYF
DNA: TGCAGCGCCGCACGGACAGGGACCTACGAGCAGTACTTC

size: -
V: TRBV12-3/TRBV12-4
J: TRBJ2-5
D: -
CDR3: CASSPGGVRLETQYF
DNA: TGTGCCAGCAGCCCAGGCGGGGTGCGATTGGAGACCCAGTACTTC

size: -
V: TRBV20-1
J: TRBJ2-1
D: -
CDR3: CSASKGDNEQFF
DNA: TGCAGTGCTAGTAAGGGAGACAATGAGCAGTTCTTC

size: few
V: TRBV5-1
J: TRBJ2-4
D: -
CDR3: CASSLGQTNTLAKNIQYF
DNA: TGCGCCAGCAGCTTGGGGCAGACAAACACTCTAGCCAAAAACATTCAGTACTTC

size: few
V: TRBV20-1
J: TRBJ2-7
D: -
CDR3: CSASWETTYEQYF
DNA: TGCAGTGCTAGCTGGGAAACCACCTACGAGCAGTACTTC